A selection of T cell receptor beta chains follows, all from one sample in a study of cytomegalovirus exposure and HLA in healthy donors. Clones were read by immunoSEQ multiplex PCR, and TCRdb kept only the in-frame ones, dropping some. The sample lists around 140,000 clones; roughly 75% were seen once. Sequencing used PBMCs. Every receptor here comes from a man between 40 and 49 years old in good health and CMV-seronegative. Both conserved end residues are part of each CDR3. Each record gives: V gene, clone size, D gene, J gene, CDR3 DNA, CDR3 protein. D genes are given only for firm matches. Where a row states a size, it is once, few, many or the class of an expanded clone; other rows omit it.

TRBV7-8	few	NA	TRBJ1-1	TGTGCCAGCAGTCTAACGGGGAGCACTGAAGCTTTCTTT	CASSLTGSTEAFF
TRBV11-2	NA	TRBD1	TRBJ1-2	TGTGCCAGCAGCCGCAGGGGGCGCGTCGGCTACACCTTC	CASSRRGRVGYTF
TRBV7-2	NA	NA	TRBJ1-2	TGTGCCAGCAGGTCTAGCGGCAGGGCGGGCTATGGCTACACCTTC	CASRSSGRAGYGYTF
TRBV27	NA	NA	TRBJ1-2	TGTGCCAGCAGTTTATGGGAGGGGGAGGCCTATGGCTACACCTTC	CASSLWEGEAYGYTF
TRBV11-2	NA	NA	TRBJ1-5	TGTGCCAGCAGCTTAGGGGGCTCGAGCAATCAGCCCCAGCATTTT	CASSLGGSSNQPQHF
TRBV9	NA	TRBD2	TRBJ2-1	TGTGCCAGCAGCGCGTCTAGCGGGGGGGCACATGAGCAGTTCTTC	CASSASSGGAHEQFF
TRBV5-1	NA	NA	TRBJ1-6	TGCGCCAGCTGCCCTGAGGGTAATTCACCCCTCCACTTT	CASCPEGNSPLHF
TRBV7-6	NA	NA	TRBJ1-5	TGTGCCAGCAGCGAGGGGGTCCGGCAGCCCCAGCATTTT	CASSEGVRQPQHF
TRBV11-3	NA	TRBD1	TRBJ2-1	TGTGCCAGCAGCTTAGCCCGGACAGGGGATGTCAATGAGCAGTTCTTC	CASSLARTGDVNEQFF
TRBV5-1	NA	NA	TRBJ1-1	TGCGCCAGCAGCTTGTGGGGGGAGGTGAACACTGAAGCTTTCTTT	CASSLWGEVNTEAFF
TRBV7-9	NA	NA	TRBJ1-3	TGTGCCAGCAGCTGGACAAGCTCTGGAAACACCATATATTTT	CASSWTSSGNTIYF
TRBV5-1	NA	TRBD2	TRBJ2-7	TGCGCCAGCAGCTCTACTACTAGCGGGGGGCCCCCCTACGAGCAGTACTTC	CASSSTTSGGPPYEQYF
TRBV2	few	NA	TRBJ1-2	TGTGCCAGCAGTGACCAGGGAAACTATGGCTACACCTTC	CASSDQGNYGYTF
TRBV5-1	NA	TRBD2	TRBJ2-3	TGCGCCAGCAGCTTGGCGCCGGGACTACCCACAGATACGCAGTATTTT	CASSLAPGLPTDTQYF
TRBV2	NA	TRBD2	TRBJ2-7	TGTGCCAGCCTCCAGAGCGGGGAAGTTCGCGGCGAGCAGTACTTC	CASLQSGEVRGEQYF
TRBV5-1	NA	NA	TRBJ1-1	TGCGCCAGCAGCTTGGATTTGCAGGGGAACACTGAAGCTTTCTTT	CASSLDLQGNTEAFF
TRBV4-3	NA	NA	TRBJ2-1	TGCGCCAGCAGCCAAGTGACTACTAGTGGTATGAGCAATGAGCAGTTCTTC	CASSQVTTSGMSNEQFF
TRBV7-6	NA	NA	TRBJ2-5	TGTGCCAGCAGCTTTGACCCTCAGGGGCGAGAGACCCAGTACTTC	CASSFDPQGRETQYF
TRBV4-1	NA	NA	TRBJ2-5	TGCGCCAGCAGCCAAGGGAGGGGTTACCAAGAGACCCAGTACTTC	CASSQGRGYQETQYF
TRBV18	NA	NA	TRBJ1-1	TGTGCCAGCTCACCAGGAGGCTTCACTGAAGCTTTCTTT	CASSPGGFTEAFF
TRBV19	once	TRBD1	TRBJ1-1	TGTGCCAGTACTAAGAAACAGGGGACTGAAGCTTTCTTT	CASTKKQGTEAFF
TRBV19	NA	TRBD2	TRBJ2-1	TGTGCCAGTAGTGGACTAGCGGGGGGGCAGGATGAGCAGTTCTTC	CASSGLAGGQDEQFF
TRBV4-3	few	TRBD1	TRBJ2-6	TGCGCCAGCAGCCAAGATAAACGACAGGGGTCTGGGGCCAACGTCCTGACTTTC	CASSQDKRQGSGANVLTF